These T cell receptor beta chains were read from a single sample in a study of blood T cell repertoires in COVID-19. Profiling relied on immunoSEQ multiplex PCR, and the TCRdb table lists in-frame clones only, not all of them. There are approximately 200,000 clones in the sample; roughly four fifths occur only once, and less than 2% lies in the top ten. Sequences were obtained from PBMCs or T cells enriched from blood (not recorded which). Source of these receptors: a man aged 55 to 70 who had recovered from COVID-19. CDR3s leave out the opening cysteine and the closing phenylalanine or tryptophan.

J: TRBJ1-1
V: TRBV29-1
length: 11
CDR3: SVDRQGNTEAF

J: TRBJ1-1
V: TRBV19
length: 14
CDR3: ASSIGSGDFGTEAF

J: TRBJ2-1
V: TRBV19
length: 13
CDR3: ASSPGGSSYNEQF

J: TRBJ2-7
V: TRBV5-1
length: 13
CDR3: ASSLGTSGTYEQY

J: TRBJ2-5
V: TRBV12-5
length: 16
CDR3: ASGQGTGSDRDGETQY

J: TRBJ2-7
V: TRBV7-8
length: 10
CDR3: ASSKDRDEQY

J: TRBJ1-5
V: TRBV27
length: 17
CDR3: ASSQQLVQGAYSNQPQH

J: TRBJ2-3
V: TRBV4-3
length: 13
CDR3: ASSRTGALTDTQY

J: TRBJ1-2
V: TRBV12-3/TRBV12-4
length: 11
CDR3: ASSSQRQGPYT

J: TRBJ1-2
V: TRBV5-8
length: 14
CDR3: ASSLSGTGALYGYT

J: TRBJ1-4
V: TRBV3-1/TRBV3-2
length: 11
CDR3: ASSQDGGGKLF

J: TRBJ1-3
V: TRBV3-1/TRBV3-2
length: 17
CDR3: ASSQDWGQGLSSGNTIY

J: TRBJ1-5
V: TRBV27
length: 13
CDR3: ASSATGGINQPQH

J: TRBJ1-5
V: TRBV3-1/TRBV3-2
length: 13
CDR3: ASSQGTGGTQPQH

J: TRBJ1-6
V: TRBV6-2/TRBV6-3
length: 13
CDR3: ASSSLSSYNSPLH

J: TRBJ1-6
V: TRBV9
length: 11
CDR3: ASSVAEGSPLH

J: TRBJ1-1
V: TRBV7-2
length: 13
CDR3: ASSSRQGSNTEAF

J: TRBJ1-1
V: TRBV10-3
length: 13
CDR3: AISDPTGYPSEAF

J: TRBJ2-1
V: TRBV5-1
length: 10
CDR3: ASSLVGVEQF

J: TRBJ1-1
V: TRBV7-9
length: 12
CDR3: ASSLINSNTEAF

J: TRBJ2-3
V: TRBV4-1
length: 14
CDR3: ASSQDNSGSTDTQY

J: TRBJ1-1
V: TRBV6-5
length: 12
CDR3: ASSSRTGWGEAF

J: TRBJ2-7
V: TRBV19
length: 13
CDR3: ASSIEGQGPYEQY

J: TRBJ1-5
V: TRBV18
length: 11
CDR3: ASSPAGNQPQH

J: TRBJ2-2
V: TRBV7-6
length: 12
CDR3: ASSLAGGPGELF

J: TRBJ1-1
V: TRBV30
length: 11
CDR3: AWDRDRNTEAF

J: TRBJ1-2
V: TRBV6-5
length: 12
CDR3: ASSSPGQGVRYT

J: TRBJ1-6
V: TRBV10-2
length: 10
CDR3: ASQDSDSPLH

J: TRBJ2-7
V: TRBV6-5
length: 12
CDR3: ASKASGGNYEQY

J: TRBJ2-1
V: TRBV10-3
length: 10
CDR3: AISARDNEQF

J: TRBJ1-4
V: TRBV4-2
length: 16
CDR3: ASSQDKRQGPGNEKLF

J: TRBJ1-3
V: TRBV6-2/TRBV6-3
length: 13
CDR3: ASSVDSPVGNTIY

J: TRBJ2-2
V: TRBV30
length: 10
CDR3: AWSQRTGELF

J: TRBJ2-5
V: TRBV3-1/TRBV3-2
length: 12
CDR3: ASSSLAGVETQY

J: TRBJ2-7
V: TRBV6-1
length: 12
CDR3: ASSEARLTGRGY

J: TRBJ1-3
V: TRBV4-3
length: 12
CDR3: ASSQGSSGNTIY

J: TRBJ2-5
V: TRBV7-2
length: 15
CDR3: ASSLFPRGQVGETQY

J: TRBJ2-1
V: TRBV6-5
length: 12
CDR3: ASTGLAGLNEQF

J: TRBJ2-1
V: TRBV29-1
length: 9
CDR3: SVHTGQRKF

J: TRBJ1-1
V: TRBV6-5
length: 13
CDR3: ASSRGDSRNTEAF

J: TRBJ1-2
V: TRBV20-1
length: 10
CDR3: SASLGAYGYT

J: TRBJ2-7
V: TRBV7-6
length: 13
CDR3: ASSLLPGADYEQY

J: TRBJ1-3
V: TRBV6-5
length: 12
CDR3: ASVSREDRNTIY

J: TRBJ2-7
V: TRBV19
length: 14
CDR3: ASSPREAGGNYEQY

J: TRBJ2-1
V: TRBV5-4
length: 14
CDR3: ASSYWGGTSTSGQF

J: TRBJ2-7
V: TRBV10-3
length: 12
CDR3: AISEGQGAYEQY

J: TRBJ1-2
V: TRBV24-1
length: 11
CDR3: ATSEPGYYGYT

J: TRBJ1-3
V: TRBV9
length: 15
CDR3: ASSLGQGLVSGNTIY

J: TRBJ1-1
V: TRBV18
length: 11
CDR3: ASSNLKSGEAF

J: TRBJ2-2
V: TRBV3-1/TRBV3-2
length: 14
CDR3: ASSQGQGGNTGELF